A single sample gave rise to the 16 T cell receptor beta chains below, sequenced in a study of cytomegalovirus exposure and HLA in healthy donors. Sequencing was performed with immunoSEQ multiplex PCR; in TCRdb, only in-frame clones are kept and a portion is missing. The sample yields about 110,000 clones, about nine tenths seen once. The sample was PBMCs. The origin of the receptors is a woman in her late teens or twenties in good health and CMV-seropositive.

The chain carries TRBV15 and TRBJ1-2; 7 bases align to TRBD1. The CDR3 is 14 amino acids. The germline gives CDR1 LNHNV, CDR2 YYDKDF (reference sequence). With 0 bases clipped from V and 7 bases from J, the junction kept 5 bases outside the gene matches. The CDR3 loop is CATSRDRGAIGYTF. The CDR3 coding sequence is TGTGCCACCAGCAGAGACAGGGGGGCGATTGGCTACACCTTC. The variable domain in full, completed from reference TRBV15 and TRBJ1-2, reads DAMVIQNPRYQVTQFGKPVTLSCSQTLNHNVMYWYQQKSSQAPKLLFHYYDKDFNNEADTPDNFQSRRPNTSFCFLDIRSPGLGDTAMYLCATSRDRGAIGYTFGSGTRLTVV.

The rearrangement joins TRBV27 to TRBJ2-5, with TRBD2 matching over 10 bases. Germline V gene data show CDR1 as MNHEY and CDR2 as SMNVEV (reference sequence). V trimming: 5 bases; J trimming: 2 bases; junction bases outside the gene matches: 2. This CDR3 region has 14 residues. The CDR3 region has the DNA TGTGCCAGCAGTGTACTAGCGGGGCAAGAGACCCAGTACTTC. Its protein product is CASSVLAGQETQYF.

The chain carries TRBV7-9 and TRBJ2-5, with D perhaps matching TRBD1 (6 bases). Germline CDR1 is SEHNR and CDR2 is FQNEAQ (reference sequence). Trimming pared 2 bases from V and 4 bases from J, leaving 11 bases between. This CDR3 region has 14 residues. The CDR3: CASSLRTGPETQYF. The CDR3 DNA reads as TGTGCCAGCAGCTTACGTACAGGGCCAGAGACCCAGTACTTC.

V and J are TRBV6-1 and TRBJ2-3; no clear D gene. There are 13 residues in the CDR3. The germline V gene has CDR1 MNHNS and CDR2 SASEGT. Trimming stripped 1 base from V and 4 bases from J, with 6 bases between. CDR3 residues: CASSEVEADTQYF. The CDR3, as DNA: TGTGCCAGCAGTGAAGTCGAGGCAGATACGCAGTATTTT.

The gene calls are TRBV9 and TRBJ2-3; D call uncertain. Germline loops: CDR1 SGDLS, CDR2 YYNGEE. This CDR3 region has 14 residues. The ends were cut back, 0 bases at V and 2 bases at J, with 7 bases in the middle. The CDR3 sequence is CASSVGQITDTQYF. Written as DNA, the CDR3 is TGTGCCAGCAGCGTAGGTCAGATCACAGATACGCAGTATTTT. The full variable domain, completed using reference TRBV9 and TRBJ2-3, is DSGVTQTPKHLITATGQRVTLRCSPRSGDLSVYWYQQSLDQGLQFLIQYYNGEERAKGNILERFSAQQFPDLHSELNLSSLELGDSALYFCASSVGQITDTQYFGPGTRLTVL.

The gene calls are TRBV5-6 and TRBJ1-2; 8 nucleotides agree with TRBD1. Germline V gene lookup returns CDR1 SGHDT and CDR2 YYEEEE. Trimming at V came to 1 base and at J to 3 bases, leaving 8 bases not matched to a gene. The CDR3 is made up of 16 amino acids. The CDR3 region is CASSLHLQGEYYGYTF. CDR3 bases: TGTGCCAGCAGCTTGCACCTACAGGGGGAGTACTATGGCTACACCTTC.

The CDR3 DNA follows: TGCAGCGTTGCTAGGACCGGGGTGACTGGGGCCAACGTCCTGACTTTC. Translating it yields CSVARTGVTGANVLTF. This sequence joins TRBV29-1 and TRBJ2-6; D may be TRBD2 (5 bases). CDR3 length: 16 residues. Trimming removed 4 bases from V and 2 bases from J, with 15 bases in between. Per the germline V gene, CDR1 is SQVTM and CDR2 is ANQGSEA. Complete variable domain (other parts from reference TRBV29-1 and TRBJ2-6): SAVISQKPSRDICQRGTSLTIQCQVDSQVTMMFWYRQQPGQSLTLIATANQGSEATYESGFVIDKFPISRPNLTFSTLTVSNMSPEDSSIYLCSVARTGVTGANVLTFGAGSRLTVL.

The chain recombines TRBV7-6 with TRBJ2-5, with 10 bases fitting TRBD2. In germline, CDR1 is SGHVS, CDR2 FNYEAQ. The CDR3 has 15 residues. The J segment lost 5 bases and the V segment lost 0 bases, leaving 3 bases of the junction unmatched. The CDR3 region has the DNA TGTGCCAGCAGCTTAGCGGCTAGCGGGGGCGAGACCCAGTACTTC. It yields the protein CASSLAASGGETQYF.

The sample holds a few counts of this clone. The chain has TRBV6-1 and TRBJ1-1, with D perhaps TRBD1 (6 bases). This CDR3 has 16 residues. Trimming removed 2 bases from V and 0 bases from J, with 13 bases in between. Germline V gene lookup returns CDR1 MNHNS and CDR2 SASEGT. CDR3: CASSESGVWMNTEAFF. The CDR3, as DNA: TGTGCCAGCAGTGAATCAGGGGTCTGGATGAACACTGAAGCTTTCTTT.

The genes are TRBV7-2 and TRBJ1-2; unclear D gene. The germline CDR1 and CDR2 sequences are SGHTA and FQGNSA. With 2 bases removed from V and 8 bases from J, the gap between germline ends came to 9 bases. CDR3 length: 12 residues. This chain's CDR3 is CASSLRVGGYTF. As DNA, the CDR3 is TGTGCCAGCAGCTTACGGGTTGGGGGCTACACCTTC.

CDR3 region: CASTSIGGNQPQHF. The DNA of the CDR3 is TGTGCCTCTACCAGCATAGGGGGTAATCAGCCCCAGCATTTT. This chain joins TRBV15 and TRBJ1-5, with D possibly TRBD1 on 6 matching bases. CDR3 size: 14 residues. In germline, CDR1 is LNHNV, CDR2 YYDKDF (reference sequence). V was trimmed by 11 bases and J by 4 bases, leaving 18 bases between them.

The rearrangement links TRBV9 to TRBJ2-2; possibly TRBD2 for D (7 bases). The V gene's germline CDR1 is SGDLS and CDR2 YYNGEE. V was clipped by 0 bases and J by 0 bases, with 15 bases between them. This CDR3 contains 18 residues. Written as DNA, the CDR3 is TGTGCCAGCAGCGTAGAGGGGGGGGCCTTCGCGAACACCGGGGAGCTGTTTTTT. It specifies CASSVEGGAFANTGELFF.

The genes are TRBV5-6 and TRBJ2-5, with a possible D match to TRBD2 (6 bases). CDR1 is SGHDT and CDR2 is YYEEEE in the germline V gene. Trimming left V 0 bases short and J 2 bases short, with 8 bases between. This CDR3 is 14 amino acids long. The CDR3 loop reads CASSLVGGQETQYF. CDR3 DNA: TGTGCCAGCAGCTTGGTTGGGGGGCAAGAGACCCAGTACTTC.

The chain has TRBV6-4 and TRBJ2-1; 8 positions match TRBD1. V lost 4 bases to trimming and J lost 8 bases; unmatched junction nucleotides: 10. The CDR3 contains 15 residues. CDR1 and CDR2 (germline): MRHNA, SNTAGT. The CDR3 DNA sequence: TGTGCCAGCAGTGGCTCAGGGGGCGCAGTCCATGAGCAGTTCTTC. Its protein product is CASSGSGGAVHEQFF.

The V and J genes are TRBV7-8 and TRBJ2-1; D gene unclear. CDR3 length: 11 amino acids. The germline CDR1 and CDR2 sequences are SGHVS and FQNEAQ. Trimming removed 5 bases from V and 6 bases from J, with 5 bases in between. The CDR3 DNA is TGTGCCAGCAGCCTCAGCAATGAGCAGTTCTTC. Amino acid sequence: CASSLSNEQFF.

The chain carries TRBV15 and TRBJ1-6; 9 bases map to TRBD1. This CDR3 region has 13 residues. V was clipped by 7 bases and J by 7 bases; unmatched bases: 2. CDR1 LNHNV and CDR2 YYDKDF come from the germline V gene (reference sequence). This CDR3 is CATTTGGNSPLHF. The CDR3 nucleotides read TGTGCCACCACGACAGGGGGGAATTCACCCCTCCACTTT.